This T cell receptor beta chain is from a study of T-cell reconstitution after alpha-beta-depleted transplantation in children. This clonotype was seen ten or more times. The V and J ends lost 8 bases and 9 bases, in that order; junction bases with no gene match: 7. This CDR3 region has 12 residues. During its preparation, the TCRbeta library received unique molecular identifiers. Using its own MiXCR run on the PCR reads, TCRdb lists one record per CDR3 protein. There are about half a million distinct CDR3 sequences in the sample; approximately 12% occur only once, and around 5.6% lies in the top ten.

V and J are TRBV12-3 or TRBV12-4 and TRBJ2-1; 7 bases agree with TRBD2. The sample in question was PBMCs from the stem cell graft donor, obtained from the stem cell graft. The TCR sequence derives from a human donor who donated a stem cell graft to a child with combined immunodeficiency. CDR3 coding DNA: TGTGCCAGCCGGTGGGGGGGAGGTGAGCAGTTCTTC. It yields the protein CASRWGGGEQFF.